The 27 T cell receptor beta chains given below trace back to one sample, sequenced in a study of blood T cell repertoires in COVID-19. Data came from immunoSEQ multiplex PCR; TCRdb stores just in-frame clones and leaves some out. The sample contains some 220,000 clones, 80% to 90% of which appear only once. Material: PBMCs or T cells enriched from blood (not recorded which). These receptors were taken from a woman in her late teens or twenties in a cohort exposed to, infected with or recovered from COVID-19 (not recorded which).

This sequence joins TRBV2 and TRBJ1-6, with D possibly TRBD1 on 6 matching bases. CDR1 SNHLY and CDR2 FYNNEI come from the germline V gene. The CDR3 runs to 18 residues. V was shortened by 7 bases and J by 6 bases, with 25 bases between the two germline ends. The CDR3 loop is CASIRGLTGQATNSPLHF. In DNA, the CDR3 is TGTGCCAGCATCCGAGGCCTTACGGGACAAGCCACTAATTCACCCCTCCACTTT.

The chain employs TRBV5-5 and TRBJ1-3; D call uncertain. Trimming pared 0 bases from V and 0 bases from J, leaving 7 bases between. The CDR3 runs to 15 residues. Germline CDR1 reads SGHKS; CDR2 reads YYEKEE (reference sequence). The CDR3 here is CASSLGQASGNTIYF. CDR3 DNA: TGTGCCAGCAGCTTGGGCCAGGCCTCTGGAAACACCATATATTTT. Looking up the rest from reference TRBV5-5 and TRBJ1-3 gives the full variable domain: DAGVTQSPTHLIKTRGQQVTLRCSPISGHKSVSWYQQVLGQGPQFIFQYYEKEERGRGNFPDRFSARQFPNYSSELNVNALLLGDSALYLCASSLGQASGNTIYFGEGSWLTVV.

This clone has just a few counts. V is TRBV7-8 and J is TRBJ2-1; 9 nucleotides match TRBD2. With 5 bases clipped from V and 1 base from J, the junction kept 6 bases outside the gene matches. Germline V gene data show CDR1 as SGHVS and CDR2 as FQNEAQ. The CDR3 extends over 16 amino acids. The DNA of the CDR3 is TGTGCCAGCAGCCTCGGGACTAGCAATTCCTACAATGAGCAGTTCTTC. Translating gives CASSLGTSNSYNEQFF.

This clone was observed a handful of times. V is TRBV19 and J is TRBJ2-7; maybe TRBD1 (6 bases). Germline V gene data show CDR1 as LNHDA and CDR2 as SQIVND (reference sequence). Trimming cost V 3 bases and J 6 bases, with 12 bases left between them. This CDR3 has 13 residues. CDR3 region: CASSISQTGEQYF. The DNA for the CDR3 is TGTGCCAGTAGTATTTCGCAGACAGGCGAGCAGTACTTC.

J is TRBJ2-1 and V is TRBV5-1, with a tentative D call TRBD2 (5 bases). In germline, CDR1 is SGHRS, CDR2 YFSETQ. CDR3 length: 11 residues. V was cut by 6 bases and J by 8 bases, with 9 bases left in between. The CDR3 loop reads CASNGEYEQFF. The CDR3 coding sequence is TGCGCCAGCAACGGGGAGTATGAGCAGTTCTTC.

As for this clone: A read error may produce the germline difference seen at one junction end. The chain combines TRBV6-1 with TRBJ1-2; D is undetermined. Germline V gives CDR1 MNHNS, CDR2 SASEGT. The CDR3 loop spans 11 amino acids. The CDR3 nucleotides are TGTGCCAGCAGCGAAGGTATGGGCTACACCTTC. The encoded protein is CASSEGMGYTF.

V and J are TRBV11-2 and TRBJ1-5, with 7 bases matching TRBD1. The CDR3 covers 15 residues. The V segment lost 8 bases and the J segment 3 bases; nucleotides outside the gene matches: 10. Germline assignment: CDR1 SGHAT and CDR2 FQNNGV. CDR3 sequence (DNA): TGTGCCAGCTCCCAAGGGCAGGGGGTCAATCAGCCCCAGCATTTT. Translating gives CASSQGQGVNQPQHF.

The rearrangement joins TRBV27 to TRBJ2-6; D gene ambiguous. CDR1 and CDR2 (germline): MNHEY, SMNVEV (reference sequence). The CDR3 runs to 12 residues. V was cut by 4 bases and J by 6 bases, with 4 bases left in between. The CDR3 reads CASSSLANVLTF. DNA for the CDR3: TGTGCCAGCAGTTCTTTGGCCAACGTCCTGACTTTC. The entire variable domain, with the rest obtained from reference TRBV27 and TRBJ2-6, is as follows: EAQVTQNPRYLITVTGKKLTVTCSQNMNHEYMSWYRQDPGLGLRQIYYSMNVEVTDKGDVPEGYKVSRKEKRNFPLILESPSPNQTSLYFCASSSLANVLTFGAGSRLTVL.

The chain links TRBV10-2 to TRBJ2-5; the match to TRBD2 covers 13 bases. This CDR3 is 14 amino acids long. The germline CDR1 and CDR2 sequences are WSHSY and SAAADI. The V and J ends lost 7 bases and 5 bases, in that order; junction bases with no gene match: 4. CDR3 region: CASTMTSGRETQYF. In DNA, the CDR3 is TGCGCCAGCACTATGACTAGCGGGAGGGAGACCCAGTACTTC.

In this sample, this clone turned up a few times. The chain employs TRBV6-5 and TRBJ2-1; TRBD2 matches at 11 bases. This CDR3 contains 15 residues. The V gene end was trimmed by 4 bases and the J gene end by 9 bases; junction bases not matched to a gene: 8. Germline loops: CDR1 MNHEY, CDR2 SVGAGI. Here the CDR3 reads CASSSLAGGPGEQFF. For the CDR3, the DNA is TGTGCCAGCAGTTCATTAGCGGGAGGGCCGGGTGAGCAGTTCTTC.

This clone was observed a handful of times. The J gene is TRBJ1-3, the V gene TRBV7-3; 8 positions agree with TRBD1. The CDR3 contains 14 residues. J lost 1 base, V lost 5 bases, and 1 base had no gene match. In germline, CDR1 is SGHTA, CDR2 FQGTGA. The CDR3 region has the DNA TGTGCCAGCAGCCAGGGGGCATCTGGAAACACCATATATTTT. Translation: CASSQGASGNTIYF.

CDR3 sequence (DNA): TGTGCCAGCAGCTTACAAACAGGGATGAACACTGAAGCTTTCTTT. Amino acids: CASSLQTGMNTEAFF. The chain combines TRBV7-8 with TRBJ1-1; possible D gene TRBD1, 6 bases. This CDR3 is built from 15 residues. Germline V gene data show CDR1 as SGHVS and CDR2 as FQNEAQ. With 2 bases removed from V and 0 bases from J, the gap between germline ends came to 10 bases.

This chain connects TRBV11-3 to TRBJ2-7, with 9 bases aligning to TRBD1. Germline loops: CDR1 SGHNT, CDR2 YENEEA. The CDR3 has 14 amino acids. Trimming cost V 3 bases and J 4 bases; bases outside gene matches: 4. CDR3 coding DNA: TGTGCCAGCAGCTTTCAACAGGGGGCTTACGAGCAGTACTTC. Its translation: CASSFQQGAYEQYF.

J is TRBJ2-7 and V is TRBV18; D is unresolved. Germline values: CDR1 KGHSH, CDR2 LQKENI. This CDR3 has 13 amino acids. V lost 3 bases to trimming and J lost 2 bases, with 8 bases between them. The CDR3 bases are TGTGCCAGCTCACCCGACACACCCTACGAGCAGTACTTC. Protein product: CASSPDTPYEQYF.

J is TRBJ1-1 and V is TRBV19, with 8 nucleotides matching TRBD1. This CDR3 contains 15 residues. Germline CDR1 is LNHDA and CDR2 is SQIVND (reference sequence). Unmatched junction bases numbered 4, after V lost 2 bases and J lost 2 bases. The CDR3, as DNA: TGTGCCAGTAGTATACAGGGGGCAGAAAACACTGAAGCTTTCTTT. Encoded protein: CASSIQGAENTEAFF.

The rearrangement joins TRBV25-1 to TRBJ1-2; 7 positions match TRBD1. The CDR3 has 18 residues. In germline, CDR1 is MGHDK, CDR2 SYGVNS. J was trimmed by 0 bases and V by 5 bases; bases with no gene match: 15. The CDR3 sequence: CASSLPPPHRGPNYGYTF. Written as DNA, the CDR3 is TGTGCCAGCAGTCTCCCCCCCCCACACAGGGGCCCTAACTATGGCTACACCTTC.

The chain joins TRBV4-1 to TRBJ2-1; D might be TRBD1 (6 bases). Germline CDR1 reads MGHRA; CDR2 reads YSYEKL. V was pared by 6 bases and J by 7 bases, with 13 bases between. The CDR3 is 13 amino acids. CDR3 DNA sequence: TGCGCCAGCAGGAAGGGGGTCCGGAATGAGCAGTTCTTC. Protein: CASRKGVRNEQFF.

The chain has TRBV6-5 and TRBJ2-7, with D perhaps TRBD1 (6 bases). The CDR3 consists of 13 residues. Trimming stripped 7 bases from V and 0 bases from J, with 10 bases between. Germline values: CDR1 MNHEY, CDR2 SVGAGI. CDR3 residues: CASTADSSYEQYF. Here the CDR3 DNA reads TGTGCCAGCACTGCGGACAGCTCCTACGAGCAGTACTTC.

The V call is TRBV11-2, the J call TRBJ2-7, with TRBD2 matching over 16 bases. J was trimmed by 2 bases and V by 6 bases; bases with no gene match: 7. Looked up from germline, CDR1 is SGHAT and CDR2 is FQNNGV. The CDR3 contains 17 residues. The chain's CDR3 is CASSRPGTSGRAYEQYF. In DNA, the CDR3 is TGTGCCAGCAGTCGTCCCGGGACTAGCGGGAGGGCCTACGAGCAGTACTTC.

The gene calls are TRBV2 and TRBJ1-2; the match to TRBD1 covers 8 bases. The V gene end was trimmed by 1 base and the J gene end by 3 bases; junction bases not matched to a gene: 7. CDR3 length: 16 amino acids. Per the germline V gene, CDR1 is SNHLY and CDR2 is FYNNEI. The CDR3 loop is CASSEDARGRDYGYTF. Written as DNA, the CDR3 is TGTGCCAGCAGTGAAGATGCCAGGGGGCGCGACTATGGCTACACCTTC.

V and J are TRBV24-1 and TRBJ2-1; 15 positions agree with TRBD2. From germline, CDR1 is KGHDR and CDR2 SFDVKD. The J segment lost 10 bases and the V segment lost 12 bases, leaving 6 bases of the junction unmatched. This CDR3 is 13 amino acids long. The CDR3 region has the DNA TGTGCCGGACCGGGACTAGCGGGAGGAGAGCAGTTCTTC. Translation: CAGPGLAGGEQFF.

The chain carries TRBV19 and TRBJ1-5; 10 bases are shared with TRBD1. Germline V CDR1 and CDR2: LNHDA, SQIVND (reference sequence). This CDR3 is built from 17 residues. The V segment lost 9 bases and the J segment 0 bases; nucleotides outside the gene matches: 11. The CDR3, as DNA: TGTGCCAGCTCACGATCCGGGACAGGGGTTAGCAATCAGCCCCAGCATTTT. This translates into CASSRSGTGVSNQPQHF.

V is TRBV28 and J is TRBJ1-2; maybe TRBD1 (6 bases). This CDR3 has 13 amino acids. V lost 10 bases and J 0 bases, leaving 12 bases between the germline ends. Germline V gene sequence: CDR1 MDHEN, CDR2 SYDVKM. The CDR3 is CATMDRANYGYTF. CDR3 nucleotide sequence: TGTGCCACAATGGACAGAGCTAACTATGGCTACACCTTC.

The genes are TRBV5-1 and TRBJ2-5, with D unclear. The V gene lost 1 base and the J gene lost 2 bases, with 9 bases spanning the gap. Germline assignment: CDR1 SGHRS and CDR2 YFSETQ. CDR3 length equals 14 residues. This CDR3 reads CASSLSVRQETQYF. For the CDR3, the DNA is TGCGCCAGCAGCTTGTCGGTCCGGCAAGAGACCCAGTACTTC.

The genes are TRBV30 and TRBJ1-6; 12 positions agree with TRBD1. Germline CDR1 reads GTSNPN; CDR2 reads SVGIG (reference sequence). The CDR3 loop spans 19 amino acids. V dropped 0 bases and J dropped 12; count of bases not matched to a gene: 18. The CDR3 DNA reads TGTGCCTGGAGTGTTCCTTTCCCGGGACAGGGGGCCCCATTTAGACCCCTCCACTTT. It encodes CAWSVPFPGQGAPFRPLHF.

The rearrangement joins TRBV12-5 to TRBJ1-4, with 10 positions matching TRBD1. The CDR3 runs to 14 residues. Per the germline V gene, CDR1 is LGHNT and CDR2 is FRNRAP. The trim removed 6 bases at V and 8 bases at J, leaving 6 bases unmatched. The CDR3 sequence is CASGSDRGLEKLFF. CDR3 bases: TGTGCTAGTGGCTCAGACAGGGGGCTCGAAAAACTGTTTTTT.

The chain joins TRBV30 to TRBJ2-1; 11 bases align to TRBD2. CDR1 is GTSNPN and CDR2 is SVGIG in the germline V gene (reference sequence). There are 16 residues in the CDR3. The V segment lost 2 bases and the J segment 9 bases; nucleotides outside the gene matches: 12. The CDR3 protein is CAWSPELAGGLGEQFF. The CDR3 nucleotides are TGTGCCTGGAGTCCCGAGCTAGCGGGAGGTCTGGGTGAGCAGTTCTTC.